This T cell receptor beta chain was sequenced for a study of blood T cell repertoires in COVID-19. Worth noting for this clone: Other DNA variants within this sample encode the same CDR3.

The junction had 5 bases not matched to a gene; V was cut back by 5 bases and J by 1 base. The CDR3 has 17 residues. From germline, CDR1 is SGHVS and CDR2 FQNEAQ. TCRdb's table, derived via immunoSEQ multiplex PCR, lists solely in-frame clones and lacks some. Among approximately 52,000 clones listed, 65% to 90% were seen once. Specimen: peripheral blood. This sequence joins TRBV7-8 and TRBJ2-2; 12 positions match TRBD2. This TCR was sampled from a man in his 60s with acute or convalescent COVID-19. The CDR3 coding sequence is TGTGCCAGCAGCCTAGGACTAGCGGGGCTGAACACCGGGGAGCTGTTTTTT. Its translation: CASSLGLAGLNTGELFF. Variable domain in full (rest from reference TRBV7-8 and TRBJ2-2): GAGVSQSPRYKVAKRGQDVALRCDPISGHVSLFWYQQALGQGPEFLTYFQNEAQLDKSGLPSDRFFAERPEGSVSTLKIQRTQQEDSAVYLCASSLGLAGLNTGELFFGEGSRLTVL.